The T cell receptor beta chain described here comes from a study of radiation and T cells in renal cell carcinoma. This CDR3 has 14 residues. CDR1 and CDR2 (germline): MNHEY, SVGAGI. Between the trimmed V and J ends, which lost 4 bases and 7 bases, there was a span of 15 bases. Profiling relied on immunoSEQ multiplex PCR, and the TCRdb table lists in-frame clones only, not all of them. Seen here are more than 75,000 clones, 86% observed once, and the top ten hold approximately 22%. The time point was: blood 2 weeks post-SBRT. Treatment reported: 15 Gy SBRT to primary tumor, nephrectomy 4 weeks later. This clone was found once.

Sample: blood, taken from a patient whose treatment included radiotherapy and nephrectomy. The clonotype originates from a woman aged 45-65 years with renal cell carcinoma. V gene TRBV6-5 combines with J gene TRBJ2-3; D might be TRBD2 (6 bases). CDR3 sequence reads: CASSSPGSLNTQYF. In nucleotides, the CDR3 is TGTGCCAGCAGTTCGCCCGGGAGCCTTAATACGCAGTATTTT.